The clone carrying this TCR beta chain was counted at least ten times. The data derive from a study of T cells after yellow fever vaccination. The TCR cDNA carried a universal primer site and UMIs from 5'RACE template switching. TCRdb fed the 5' RACE reads into MiXCR, producing one record per CDR3 protein. The table records 30,000 or so distinct CDR3 sequences, 3.5% to 5% of them present only once. Germline V gives CDR1 DFQATT, CDR2 SNEGSKA (reference sequence). The CDR3 has 15 residues. V lost 6 bases, J lost 7 bases, and 12 bases stayed unmatched. The chain carries TRBV20-1 and TRBJ2-1; 10 bases fit TRBD2. The material was CD8+ T cells sorted from PBMCs, obtained 5 days after the yellow fever booster vaccination. The TCR sequence derives from a man aged 30-40 years who received the YFV17D yellow fever vaccine. CDR3 DNA sequence: TGCAGTGCGAACCAAGGAAGCGGGAGGGGGAATGAGCAGTTCTTC. This sequence encodes CSANQGSGRGNEQFF.